This T cell receptor beta chain was documented in a study of T cells in Graves' hyperthyroidism and ophthalmopathy. Study conclusions and caveats: In the analysis, a 13 V-J model separated ophthalmopathy from stable hyperthyroidism.

The source material, RNA transcripts, was used to amplify TCR beta CDR3 regions. Using the HTBI primer set, a first-round RT-PCR was run on the TCR CDR3. TCRdb recomputed calls from the multiplex PCR reads with MiXCR, one row per CDR3 protein. There are about 400,000 distinct CDR3 sequences in the sample; about 15% occur only once, and about 31% lies in the top ten. Germline trimming cut 2 bases from V and 6 bases from J; bases unmatched to any gene: 12. The CDR3 covers 16 residues. CDR1 and CDR2 from the germline V gene are MDHEN and SYDVKM. The definition of stable Graves' hyperthyroidism was no ophthalmopathy progression within 18 months. This clonotype has at least ten counts. Its specificity is not known.

The sample taken for sequencing was blood. The gene calls are TRBV28 and TRBJ2-7; TRBD2 aligns across 8 bases. This TCR was recovered from a woman aged 30 to 39 with Graves' hyperthyroidism. CDR3 residues: CASSLGSSGSSIEQYF. Here the CDR3 DNA reads TGTGCCAGCAGTTTAGGATCCAGCGGGAGCTCAATCGAGCAGTACTTC.